The subject of this entry is one T cell receptor beta chain. TCRdb passed the 5' RACE reads through MiXCR, listing each CDR3 protein once. The sample carries 400,000 to 550,000 distinct CDR3 sequences, roughly 25% recorded once. Germline CDR1 WSHSY, CDR2 SAAADI. The CDR3 extends over 17 amino acids. The junction had 6 bases not matched to a gene; V was cut back by 3 bases and J by 2 bases. The data belong to a study of T-cell memory formation after mild COVID-19. The TCR sequence derives from an adult woman who had mild COVID-19 (a few samples of this study predate the infection). Cell type and time point are not known. This chain uses TRBV10-2 with TRBJ2-1; 11 bases agree with TRBD2. Sequencing used PBMCs or a T cell subset sorted from them (not recorded which). CDR3 sequence: CASSEKLAGDPYNEQFF. In nucleotides, the CDR3 is TGCGCCAGCAGTGAAAAACTAGCGGGAGACCCCTACAATGAGCAGTTCTTC.